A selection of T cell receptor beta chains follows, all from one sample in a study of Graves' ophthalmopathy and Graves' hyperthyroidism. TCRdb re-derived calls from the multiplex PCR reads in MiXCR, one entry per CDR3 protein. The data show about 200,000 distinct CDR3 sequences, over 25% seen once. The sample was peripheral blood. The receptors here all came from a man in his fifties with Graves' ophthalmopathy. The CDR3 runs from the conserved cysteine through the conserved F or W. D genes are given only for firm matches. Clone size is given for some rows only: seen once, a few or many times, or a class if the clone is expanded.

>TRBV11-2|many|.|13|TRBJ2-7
CASSPDGSPEQYF
TGTGCCAGCAGCCCCGACGGTAGCCCCGAGCAGTACTTC
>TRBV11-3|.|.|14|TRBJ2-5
CASGLGTDQETQYF
TGTGCCAGCGGCTTAGGTACAGACCAAGAGACCCAGTACTTC
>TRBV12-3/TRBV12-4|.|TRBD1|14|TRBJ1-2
CASRRGQGTYGYTF
TGTGCCAGCAGGAGGGGACAGGGAACCTATGGCTACACCTTC
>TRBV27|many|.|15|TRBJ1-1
CASRAVRSMNTEAFF
TGTGCCAGCAGGGCGGTCAGGTCTATGAACACTGAAGCTTTCTTT
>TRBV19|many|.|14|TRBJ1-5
CASSMREIDQPQHF
TGTGCCAGTAGTATGCGGGAGATCGATCAGCCCCAGCATTTT
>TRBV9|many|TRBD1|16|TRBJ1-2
CASNVGTGGFEYGYTF
TGTGCCAGCAACGTCGGGACAGGGGGCTTTGAGTATGGCTACACCTTC
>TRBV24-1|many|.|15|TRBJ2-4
CATSGGPIAKNIQYF
TGTGCCACCAGTGGGGGACCGATAGCCAAAAACATTCAGTACTTC
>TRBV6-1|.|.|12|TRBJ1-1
CASSGLGTEAFF
TGTGCCAGCAGTGGCCTAGGCACTGAAGCTTTCTTT
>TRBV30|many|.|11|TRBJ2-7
CAWSSIGEQYF
TGTGCCTGGAGTAGCATTGGCGAGCAGTACTTC
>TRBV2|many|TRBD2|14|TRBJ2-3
CAIDSGRAPDTQYF
TGTGCCATCGATAGCGGGAGGGCCCCAGATACGCAGTATTTT
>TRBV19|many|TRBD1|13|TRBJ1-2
CASSPWTGDGYTF
TGTGCCAGTAGTCCATGGACAGGGGATGGCTACACCTTC
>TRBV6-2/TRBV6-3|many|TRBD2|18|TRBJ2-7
CASSYSMLAGGPPSEQYF
TGTGCCAGCAGTTACTCGATGCTAGCGGGAGGGCCTCCATCCGAGCAGTACTTC
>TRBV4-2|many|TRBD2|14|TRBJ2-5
CASSPSGSEETQYF
TGTGCCAGCAGCCCTAGCGGGAGTGAAGAGACCCAGTACTTC
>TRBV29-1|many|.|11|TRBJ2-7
CSVTGAGEQYF
TGCAGCGTTACCGGGGCGGGTGAGCAGTACTTC
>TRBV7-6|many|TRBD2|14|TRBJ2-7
CASSSTSVAYEQYF
TGTGCCAGCAGCTCCACTAGCGTAGCCTACGAGCAGTACTTC
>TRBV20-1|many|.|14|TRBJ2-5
CSARDRQIGETQYF
TGCAGTGCTAGAGATCGACAGATAGGAGAGACCCAGTACTTC
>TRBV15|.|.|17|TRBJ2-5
CATSRAQWRGRQETQYF
TGTGCCACCAGCAGAGCTCAATGGCGGGGGCGCCAAGAGACCCAGTACTTC
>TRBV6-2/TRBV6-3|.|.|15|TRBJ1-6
CASSYSRLLDSPLHF
TGTGCCAGCAGTTACTCGCGGTTATTGGATTCACCCCTCCACTTT
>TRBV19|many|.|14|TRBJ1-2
CASSEWGTNYGYTF
TGTGCCAGTAGCGAATGGGGCACTAACTATGGCTACACCTTC
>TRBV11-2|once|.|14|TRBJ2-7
CASSSPVRHYEQYF
TGTGCCAGCAGCTCCCCCGTGAGGCACTACGAGCAGTACTTC
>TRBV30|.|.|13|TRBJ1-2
CAWSVPGDYGYTF
TGTGCCTGGAGTGTACCTGGGGACTATGGCTACACCTTC
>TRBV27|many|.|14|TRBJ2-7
CASSFVGERYEQYF
TGTGCCAGCAGTTTCGTAGGGGAACGCTACGAGCAGTACTTC
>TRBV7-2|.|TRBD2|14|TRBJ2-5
CASSQAGFVETQYF
TGTGCCAGCAGCCAAGCGGGATTCGTCGAGACCCAGTACTTC
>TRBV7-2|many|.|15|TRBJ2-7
CASSWQGAETYEQYF
TGTGCCAGCAGCTGGCAAGGAGCGGAAACCTACGAGCAGTACTTC